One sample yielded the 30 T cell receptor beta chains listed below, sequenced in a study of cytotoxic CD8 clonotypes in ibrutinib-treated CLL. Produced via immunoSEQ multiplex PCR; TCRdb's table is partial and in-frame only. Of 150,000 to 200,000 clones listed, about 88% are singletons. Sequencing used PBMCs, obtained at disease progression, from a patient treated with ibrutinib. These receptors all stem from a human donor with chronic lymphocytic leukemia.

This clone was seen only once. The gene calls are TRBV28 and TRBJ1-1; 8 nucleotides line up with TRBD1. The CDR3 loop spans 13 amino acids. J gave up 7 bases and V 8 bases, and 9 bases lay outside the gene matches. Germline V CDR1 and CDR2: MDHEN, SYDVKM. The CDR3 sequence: CASRWAGGFEAFF. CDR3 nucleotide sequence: TGTGCCAGCCGCTGGGCAGGGGGCTTTGAAGCTTTCTTT. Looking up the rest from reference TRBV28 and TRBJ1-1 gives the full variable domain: DVKVTQSSRYLVKRTGEKVFLECVQDMDHENMFWYRQDPGLGLRLIYFSYDVKMKEKGDIPEGYSVSREKKERFSLILESASTNQTSMYLCASRWAGGFEAFFGQGTRLTVV.

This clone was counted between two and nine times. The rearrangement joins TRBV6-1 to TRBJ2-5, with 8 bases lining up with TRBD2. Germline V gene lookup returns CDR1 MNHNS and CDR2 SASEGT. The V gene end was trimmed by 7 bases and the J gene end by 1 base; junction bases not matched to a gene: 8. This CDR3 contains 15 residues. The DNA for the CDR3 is TGTGCCAGCAAATACAGGCGGGAGGCCCAAGAGACCCAGTACTTC. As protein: CASKYRREAQETQYF.

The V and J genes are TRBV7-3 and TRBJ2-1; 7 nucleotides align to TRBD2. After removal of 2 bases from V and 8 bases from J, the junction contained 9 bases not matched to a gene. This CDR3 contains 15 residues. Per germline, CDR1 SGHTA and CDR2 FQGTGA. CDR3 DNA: TGTGCCAGCAGCTTAGCGGGGGAGCCTTTCTATGAGCAGTTCTTC. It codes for CASSLAGEPFYEQFF.

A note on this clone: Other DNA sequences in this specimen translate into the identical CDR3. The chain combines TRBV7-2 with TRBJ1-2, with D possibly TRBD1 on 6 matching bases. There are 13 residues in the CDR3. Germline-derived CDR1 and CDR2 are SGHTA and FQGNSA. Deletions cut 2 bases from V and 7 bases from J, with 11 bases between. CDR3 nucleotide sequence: TGTGCCAGCAGCTTATTAGGGGGTTCTGGCTACACCTTC. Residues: CASSLLGGSGYTF.

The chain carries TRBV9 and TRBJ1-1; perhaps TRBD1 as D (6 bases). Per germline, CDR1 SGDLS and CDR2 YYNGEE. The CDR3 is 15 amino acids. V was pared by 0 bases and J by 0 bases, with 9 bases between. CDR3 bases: TGTGCCAGCAGCGTAGATGGACAGATGAACACTGAAGCTTTCTTT. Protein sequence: CASSVDGQMNTEAFF.

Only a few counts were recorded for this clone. CDR3 in DNA: TGTGCCAGTAAGGGATCTTACACTGAAGCTTTCTTT. Its translation is CASKGSYTEAFF. The chain recombines TRBV19 with TRBJ1-1; D is ambiguous. CDR1 is LNHDA, CDR2 SQIVND, per germline (reference sequence). With 7 bases removed from V and 3 bases from J, the gap between germline ends came to 9 bases. The CDR3 spans 12 residues.

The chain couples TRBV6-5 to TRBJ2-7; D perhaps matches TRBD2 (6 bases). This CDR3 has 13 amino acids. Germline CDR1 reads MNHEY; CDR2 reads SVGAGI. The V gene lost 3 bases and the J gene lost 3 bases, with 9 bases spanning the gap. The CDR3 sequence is CASSYTSSYEQYF. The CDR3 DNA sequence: TGTGCCAGCAGTTATACTAGCAGCTACGAGCAGTACTTC.

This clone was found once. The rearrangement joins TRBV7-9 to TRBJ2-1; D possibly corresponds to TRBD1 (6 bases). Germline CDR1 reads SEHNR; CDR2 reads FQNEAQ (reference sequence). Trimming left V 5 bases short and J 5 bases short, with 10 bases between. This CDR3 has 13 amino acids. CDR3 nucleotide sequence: TGTGCCAGCAGCCTAGGACAGAACAATGAGCAGTTCTTC. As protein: CASSLGQNNEQFF.

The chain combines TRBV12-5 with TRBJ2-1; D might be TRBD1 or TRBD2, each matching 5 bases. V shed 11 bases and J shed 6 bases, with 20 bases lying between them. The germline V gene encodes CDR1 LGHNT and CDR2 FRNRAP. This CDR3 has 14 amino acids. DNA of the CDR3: TGTGCTTCTTCAAGGGGAGTGACGACCAATGAGCAGTTCTTC. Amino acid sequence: CASSRGVTTNEQFF.

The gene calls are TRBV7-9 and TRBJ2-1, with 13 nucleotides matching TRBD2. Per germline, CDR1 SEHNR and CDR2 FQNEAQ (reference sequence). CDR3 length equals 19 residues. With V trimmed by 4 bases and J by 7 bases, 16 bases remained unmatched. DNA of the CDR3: TGTGCCAGCAGCTCGCGTAGTGATGGACTAGCGGGAGCCAATAATGAGCAGTTCTTC. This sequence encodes CASSSRSDGLAGANNEQFF.

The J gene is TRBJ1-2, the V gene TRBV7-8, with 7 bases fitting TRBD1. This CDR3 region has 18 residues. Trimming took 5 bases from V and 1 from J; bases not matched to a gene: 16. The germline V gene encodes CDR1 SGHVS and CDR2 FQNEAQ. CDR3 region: CASSLGDRADYYNYGYTF. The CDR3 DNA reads TGTGCCAGCAGCCTAGGCGACAGGGCCGACTATTATAACTATGGCTACACCTTC.

CDR3 nucleotides: TGTGCCAGCAGTGAACTAGCGGGAGCGAGCACCGGGGAGCTGTTTTTT. Translating gives CASSELAGASTGELFF. The gene calls are TRBV6-1 and TRBJ2-2, with TRBD2 identical over 10 bases. CDR3 length: 16 residues. The V gene end was trimmed by 2 bases and the J gene end by 4 bases; junction bases not matched to a gene: 4. Germline values: CDR1 MNHNS, CDR2 SASEGT.

CDR3 DNA: TGTGCCAGCAGTTTAGAGGGCCCCGATTATGGCAATGAGCAGTTCTTC. Its translation: CASSLEGPDYGNEQFF. The rearrangement joins TRBV27 to TRBJ2-1, with a possible D match to TRBD2 (5 bases). V lost 2 bases and J lost 6, with 17 bases in between. The CDR3 covers 16 residues. Per the germline V gene, CDR1 is MNHEY and CDR2 is SMNVEV (reference sequence).

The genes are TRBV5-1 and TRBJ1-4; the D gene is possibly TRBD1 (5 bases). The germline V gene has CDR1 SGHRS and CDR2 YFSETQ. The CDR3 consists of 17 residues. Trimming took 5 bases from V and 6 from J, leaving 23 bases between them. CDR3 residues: CASRRSGRGVSYEKLFF. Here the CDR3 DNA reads TGCGCCAGCAGACGATCCGGGAGGGGAGTTTCGTATGAAAAACTGTTTTTT.

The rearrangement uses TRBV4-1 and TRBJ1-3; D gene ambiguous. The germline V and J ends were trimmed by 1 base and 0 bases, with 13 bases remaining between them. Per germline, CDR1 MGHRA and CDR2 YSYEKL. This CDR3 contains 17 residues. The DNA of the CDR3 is TGCGCCAGCAGCCAAGGCAAGGCCATGTCCTCTGGAAACACCATATATTTT. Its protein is CASSQGKAMSSGNTIYF.

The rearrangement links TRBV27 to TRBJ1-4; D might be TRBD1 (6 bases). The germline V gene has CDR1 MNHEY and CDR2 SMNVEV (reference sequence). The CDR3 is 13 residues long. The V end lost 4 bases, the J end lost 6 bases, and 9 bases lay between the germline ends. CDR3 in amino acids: CASSYKGDEKLFF. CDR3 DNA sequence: TGTGCCAGCAGTTACAAGGGGGATGAAAAACTGTTTTTT.

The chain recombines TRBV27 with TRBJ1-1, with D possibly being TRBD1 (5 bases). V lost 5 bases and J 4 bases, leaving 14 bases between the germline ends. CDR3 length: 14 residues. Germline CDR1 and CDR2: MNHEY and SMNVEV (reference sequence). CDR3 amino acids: CASSAHDSITEAFF. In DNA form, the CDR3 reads TGTGCCAGCAGTGCGCACGACAGCATCACTGAAGCTTTCTTT.

Here the CDR3 reads CASSFNPNTEAFF. The CDR3 coding sequence is TGTGCCAGCAGCTTCAACCCGAACACTGAAGCTTTCTTT. V is TRBV7-6 and J is TRBJ1-1; D is undetermined. The CDR3 consists of 13 residues. The germline CDR1 and CDR2 sequences are SGHVS and FNYEAQ. V was clipped by 3 bases and J by 1 base, with 6 bases between them.

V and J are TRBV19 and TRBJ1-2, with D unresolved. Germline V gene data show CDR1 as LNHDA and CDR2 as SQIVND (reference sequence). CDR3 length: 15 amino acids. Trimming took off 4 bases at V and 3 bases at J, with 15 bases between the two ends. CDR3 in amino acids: CASSNAPAGDYGYTF. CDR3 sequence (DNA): TGTGCCAGTAGTAATGCCCCAGCGGGCGACTATGGCTACACCTTC.

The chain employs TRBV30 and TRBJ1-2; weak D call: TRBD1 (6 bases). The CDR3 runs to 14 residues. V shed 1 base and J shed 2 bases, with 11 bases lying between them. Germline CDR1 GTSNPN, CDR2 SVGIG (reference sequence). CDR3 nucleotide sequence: TGTGCCTGGAGTGCAGACACAGGGAACTATGGCTACACCTTC. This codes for CAWSADTGNYGYTF.

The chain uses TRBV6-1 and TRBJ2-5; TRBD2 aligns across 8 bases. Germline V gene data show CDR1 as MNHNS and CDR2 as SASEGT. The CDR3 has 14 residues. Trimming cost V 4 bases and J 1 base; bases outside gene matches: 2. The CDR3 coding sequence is TGTGCCAGCAGTGCACTAGCGGCCCAAGAGACCCAGTACTTC. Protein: CASSALAAQETQYF.

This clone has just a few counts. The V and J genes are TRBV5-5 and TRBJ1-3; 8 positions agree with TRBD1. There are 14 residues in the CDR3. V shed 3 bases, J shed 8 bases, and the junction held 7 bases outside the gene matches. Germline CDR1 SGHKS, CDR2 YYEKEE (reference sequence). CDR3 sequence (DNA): TGTGCCAGCAGCTCGGACAGGGCCGCGGACACCATATATTTT. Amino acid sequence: CASSSDRAADTIYF.

The CDR3 loop is CASTLAAGGMNTEAFF. The CDR3 DNA follows: TGTGCCAGTACCCTTGCGGCAGGGGGGATGAACACTGAAGCTTTCTTT. The chain joins TRBV19 to TRBJ1-1; the match to TRBD1 covers 7 bases. Losses at the gene ends were 7 bases for V and 0 bases for J; bases not matched to a gene: 11. The CDR3 is 16 residues long. In germline, CDR1 is LNHDA, CDR2 SQIVND (reference sequence).

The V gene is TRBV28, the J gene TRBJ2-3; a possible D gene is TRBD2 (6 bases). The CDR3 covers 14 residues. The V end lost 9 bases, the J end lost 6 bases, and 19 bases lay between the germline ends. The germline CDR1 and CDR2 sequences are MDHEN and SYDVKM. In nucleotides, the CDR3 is TGTGCCAGTCGGCCCTGGCGGGATATGGATACGCAGTATTTT. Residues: CASRPWRDMDTQYF.

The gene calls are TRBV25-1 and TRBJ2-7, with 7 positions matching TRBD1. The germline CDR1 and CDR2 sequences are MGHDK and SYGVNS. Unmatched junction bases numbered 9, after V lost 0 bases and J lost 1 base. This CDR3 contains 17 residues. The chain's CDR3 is CASSEYFRDSSSYEQYF. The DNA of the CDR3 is TGTGCCAGCAGTGAATATTTCCGGGACAGCAGTTCCTACGAGCAGTACTTC.

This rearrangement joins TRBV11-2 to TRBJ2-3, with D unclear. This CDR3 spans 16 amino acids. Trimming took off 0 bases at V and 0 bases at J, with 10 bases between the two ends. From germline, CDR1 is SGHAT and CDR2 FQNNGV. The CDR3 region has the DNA TGTGCCAGCAGCTTAGATAGAGTGAAAAGCACAGATACGCAGTATTTT. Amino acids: CASSLDRVKSTDTQYF.

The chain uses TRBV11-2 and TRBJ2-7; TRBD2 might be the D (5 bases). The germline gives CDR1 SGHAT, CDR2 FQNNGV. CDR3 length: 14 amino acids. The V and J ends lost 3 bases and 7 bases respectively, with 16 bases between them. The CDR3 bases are TGTGCCAGCAGCTTCGGCCTAGCCATGGGAGAGCAGTACTTC. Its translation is CASSFGLAMGEQYF. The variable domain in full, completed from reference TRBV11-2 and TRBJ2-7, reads EAGVAQSPRYKIIEKRQSVAFWCNPISGHATLYWYQQILGQGPKLLIQFQNNGVVDDSQLPKDRFSAERLKGVDSTLKIQPAKLEDSAVYLCASSFGLAMGEQYFGPGTRLTVT.

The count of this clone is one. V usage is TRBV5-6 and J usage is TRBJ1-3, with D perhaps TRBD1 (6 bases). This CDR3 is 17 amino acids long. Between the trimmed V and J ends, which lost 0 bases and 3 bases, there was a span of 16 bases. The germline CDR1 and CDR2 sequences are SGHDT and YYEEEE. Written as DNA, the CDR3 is TGTGCCAGCAGCTTGGCATTCAGGGGAGGAGGTGGAAACACCATATATTTT. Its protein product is CASSLAFRGGGGNTIYF.

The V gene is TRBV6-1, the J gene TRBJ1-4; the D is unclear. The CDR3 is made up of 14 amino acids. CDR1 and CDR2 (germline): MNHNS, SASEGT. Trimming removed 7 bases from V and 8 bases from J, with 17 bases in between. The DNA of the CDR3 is TGTGCCAGCAAACTTTCTCTGGGCGGCGAAAAACTGTTTTTT. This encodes CASKLSLGGEKLFF.

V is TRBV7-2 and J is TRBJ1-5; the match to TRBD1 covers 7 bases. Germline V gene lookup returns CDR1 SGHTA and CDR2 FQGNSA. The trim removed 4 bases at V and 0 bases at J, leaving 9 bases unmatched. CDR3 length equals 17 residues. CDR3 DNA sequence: TGTGCCAGCAGCTCCAGGGGGGGGCCCGGTAGCAATCAGCCCCAGCATTTT. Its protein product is CASSSRGGPGSNQPQHF.